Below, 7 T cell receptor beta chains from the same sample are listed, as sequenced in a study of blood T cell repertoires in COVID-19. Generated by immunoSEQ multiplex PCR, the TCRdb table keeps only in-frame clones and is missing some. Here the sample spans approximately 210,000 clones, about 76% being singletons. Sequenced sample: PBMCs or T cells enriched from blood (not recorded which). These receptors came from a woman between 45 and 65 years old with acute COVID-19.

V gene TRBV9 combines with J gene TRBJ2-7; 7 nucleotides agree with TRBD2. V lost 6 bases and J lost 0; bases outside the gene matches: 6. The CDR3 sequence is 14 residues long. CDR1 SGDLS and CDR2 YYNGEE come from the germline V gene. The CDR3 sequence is CASISGGSSYEQYF. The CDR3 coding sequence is TGTGCCAGCATCTCCGGGGGGAGCTCCTACGAGCAGTACTTC.

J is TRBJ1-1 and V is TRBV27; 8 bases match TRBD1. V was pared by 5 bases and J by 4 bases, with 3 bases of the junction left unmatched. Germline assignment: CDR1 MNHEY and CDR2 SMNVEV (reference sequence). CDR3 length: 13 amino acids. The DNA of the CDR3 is TGTGCCAGCAGTCTCGACAGGGGCACTGAAGCTTTCTTT. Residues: CASSLDRGTEAFF.

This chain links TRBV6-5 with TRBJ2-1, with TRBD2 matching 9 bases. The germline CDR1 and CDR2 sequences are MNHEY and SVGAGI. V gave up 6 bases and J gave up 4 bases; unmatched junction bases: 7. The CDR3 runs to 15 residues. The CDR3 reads CASSSPGLAYNEQFF. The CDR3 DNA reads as TGTGCCAGCAGCTCCCCGGGACTAGCATACAATGAGCAGTTCTTC.

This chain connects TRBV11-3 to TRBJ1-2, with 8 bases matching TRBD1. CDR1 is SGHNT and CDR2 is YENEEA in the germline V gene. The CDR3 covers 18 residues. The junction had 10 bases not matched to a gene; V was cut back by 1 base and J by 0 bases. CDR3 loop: CASSLAPGGAKANYGYTF. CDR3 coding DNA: TGTGCCAGCAGCTTAGCCCCAGGGGGCGCGAAGGCTAACTATGGCTACACCTTC.

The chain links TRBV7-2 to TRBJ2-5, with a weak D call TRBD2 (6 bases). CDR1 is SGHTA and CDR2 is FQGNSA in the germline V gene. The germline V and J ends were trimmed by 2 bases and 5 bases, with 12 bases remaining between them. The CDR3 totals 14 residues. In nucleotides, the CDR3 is TGTGCCAGCAGCTTATTCGGAGGGGCGGAGACCCAGTACTTC. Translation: CASSLFGGAETQYF.

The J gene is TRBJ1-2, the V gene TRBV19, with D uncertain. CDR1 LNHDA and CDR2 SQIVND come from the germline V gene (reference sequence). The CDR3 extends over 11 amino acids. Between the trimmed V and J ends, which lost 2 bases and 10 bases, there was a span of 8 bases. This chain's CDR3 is CASSILSFYTF. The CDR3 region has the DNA TGTGCCAGTAGTATACTCAGTTTCTACACCTTC.

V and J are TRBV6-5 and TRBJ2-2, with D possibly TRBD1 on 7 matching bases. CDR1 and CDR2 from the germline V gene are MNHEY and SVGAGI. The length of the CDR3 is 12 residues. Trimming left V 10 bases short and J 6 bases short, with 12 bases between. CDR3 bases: TGTGCCACATCAGGGGGGCCCGGGGAGCTGTTTTTT. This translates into CATSGGPGELFF.